This T cell receptor (beta chain) was profiled in a study of blood T cell repertoires in COVID-19. Clones were sequenced by immunoSEQ multiplex PCR, and TCRdb holds only the in-frame ones, with some missing. The data show around 330,000 clones, with 88% seen just once and 1.5% to 2% held by the top ten. The CDR3 consists of 16 residues. Germline CDR1 SGHVS, CDR2 FQNEAQ. The V end was cut by 4 bases, the J end by 1 base, with 17 bases between. This receptor was obtained from a woman aged 25-40 years with COVID-19, enrolled during active disease. The chain carries TRBV7-8 and TRBJ2-7, with a tentative D call TRBD2 (5 bases). The sample was peripheral blood. This CDR3 is CASSSRRYGASYEQYF. CDR3 nucleotide sequence: TGTGCCAGCAGCTCCCGGAGGTACGGCGCTTCCTACGAGCAGTACTTC.